These T cell receptor delta chains were read from a single sample in a study of gamma-delta chains in newborns, infants, children. TCRdb used CATT to re-call clones from the reads. The top ten hold about 4.4% of the sample, which has 7,500 to 10,000 delta-chain clones, 20% to 25% seen once. Material for sequencing was blood. The receptors derive from a child who was a newborn, infant or young child, either healthy, febrile or measles-vaccinated (not recorded which). Each CDR3 is given with its conserved first and last residue. Each record gives: D gene, J gene, clone size, V gene, CDR3 protein, CDR3 DNA. The D gene is left open where the match is weak. Not every row has a clone size; where given, it reads once, few, many or a size class.

D: TRDD3
J: TRDJ1
size: medium-sized
V: TRDV2
CDR3: CACDTLGAGGLGDTPLTDKLIF
DNA: TGTGCCTGTGACACCCTTGGTGCGGGGGGACTGGGGGATACGCCCCTCACCGATAAACTCATCTTT

D: -
J: TRDJ1
size: few
V: TRDV2
CDR3: CACDRMGTTFYTDKLIF
DNA: TGTGCCTGTGACCGCATGGGGACCACGTTTTACACCGATAAACTCATCTTT

D: -
J: TRDJ1
size: few
V: TRDV1
CDR3: CALGDPFLHLGDSGGITDKLIF
DNA: TGTGCTCTTGGGGACCCCTTCCTACACCTGGGGGATAGTGGAGGTATCACCGACAAACTCATCTTT

D: TRDD3
J: TRDJ1
size: -
V: TRDV2
CDR3: CACDPVLGDTYTDKLIF
DNA: TGTGCCTGTGACCCCGTACTGGGGGACACGTACACCGATAAACTCATCTTT

D: TRDD3
J: TRDJ1
size: -
V: TRDV2
CDR3: CACDTVRGIRSGDRDADKLIF
DNA: TGTGCCTGTGACACCGTTCGGGGGATACGCTCTGGGGATAGAGACGCCGATAAACTCATCTTT

D: TRDD3
J: TRDJ1
size: few
V: TRDV2
CDR3: CACDAYLPAILGDTGTDKLIF
DNA: TGTGCCTGTGACGCCTACCTTCCTGCAATACTGGGGGATACAGGCACCGATAAACTCATCTTT

D: -
J: TRDJ1
size: few
V: TRDV2
CDR3: CACDTITGGDKLIF
DNA: TGTGCCTGTGACACAATCACTGGTGGGGATAAACTCATCTTT

D: -
J: TRDJ1
size: few
V: TRDV2
CDR3: CACDTVGYLTDKLIF
DNA: TGTGCCTGTGACACTGTAGGATACCTCACCGATAAACTCATCTTT

D: TRDD3
J: TRDJ3
size: -
V: TRDV2
CDR3: CACDKVLGDPSSWDTRQMFF
DNA: TGTGCCTGTGACAAGGTACTGGGGGATCCCAGCTCCTGGGACACCCGGCAGATGTTTTTC

D: TRDD3
J: TRDJ3
size: few
V: TRDV2
CDR3: CACDTADTGGDTRSIWDTRQMFF
DNA: TGTGCCTGTGACACCGCCGATACTGGGGGAGATACAAGGAGCATCTGGGACACCCGACAGATGTTTTTC

D: -
J: TRDJ3
size: few
V: TRDV2
CDR3: CACDTVRTRGPSSWDTRQMFF
DNA: TGTGCCTGTGACACCGTCCGTACTCGGGGGCCGAGCTCCTGGGACACCCGACAGATGTTTTTC

D: TRDD3
J: TRDJ3
size: few
V: TRDV2
CDR3: CACDTVVGESSWDTRQMFF
DNA: TGCGCCTGTGACACCGTGGTGGGGGAGTCCTCCTGGGACACCCGACAGATGTTTTTC

D: -
J: TRDJ1
size: medium-sized
V: TRDV1
CDR3: CALGELGRPKTYTDKLIF
DNA: TGTGCTCTTGGGGAACTGGGCCGCCCGAAGACCTACACCGATAAACTCATCTTT

D: TRDD3
J: TRDJ1
size: -
V: TRDV2
CDR3: CACDTVGGYADKLIF
DNA: TGTGCCTGTGACACCGTTGGGGGATACGCCGATAAACTCATCTTT

D: TRDD3
J: TRDJ1
size: -
V: TRDV2
CDR3: CACDSVTGGYADTDKLIF
DNA: TGTGCCTGTGACTCGGTGACGGGGGGATACGCCGACACCGATAAACTCATCTTT

D: -
J: TRDJ1
size: -
V: TRDV1
CDR3: CALGVLGPGGVYTDKLIF
DNA: TGTGCTCTTGGGGTCCTGGGCCCGGGAGGGGTCTACACCGATAAACTCATCTTT

D: TRDD3
J: TRDJ1
size: -
V: TRDV2
CDR3: CACDPLGGGRRDTDKLIF
DNA: TGTGCCTGTGACCCCTTGGGTGGGGGACGAAGAGACACCGATAAACTCATCTTT

D: TRDD2
J: TRDJ2
size: -
V: TRDV3
CDR3: CAFFPTYLGASAQLFF
DNA: TGTGCCTTTTTTCCTACTTACCTTGGGGCTTCAGCACAACTCTTCTTT

D: -
J: TRDJ1
size: few
V: TRDV2
CDR3: CACDILLPVNTGGEKLIF
DNA: TGTGCCTGTGACATTCTCCTTCCCGTGAATACCGGGGGAGAAAAACTCATCTTT

D: -
J: TRDJ1
size: -
V: TRDV2
CDR3: CACDPLGTQTDKLIF
DNA: TGTGCCTGTGACCCGTTGGGGACTCAAACCGATAAACTCATCTTT

D: -
J: TRDJ1
size: -
V: TRDV1
CDR3: CALGECWRGSADKLIF
DNA: TGTGCTCTTGGGGAATGTTGGAGAGGATCGGCCGATAAACTCATCTTT

D: -
J: TRDJ1
size: -
V: TRDV2
CDR3: CACDTLGTYDKLIF
DNA: TGTGCCTGTGACACTCTGGGGACATACGATAAACTCATCTTT

D: TRDD3
J: TRDJ3
size: few
V: TRDV2
CDR3: CACDKVLGDPSWDTRQMFF
DNA: TGTGCCTGTGACAAAGTACTGGGGGATCCATCCTGGGACACCCGACAGATGTTTTTC

D: TRDD3
J: TRDJ1
size: few
V: TRDV2
CDR3: CACDTLGGIRGAKGLIF
DNA: TGTGCCTGTGACACGTTGGGTGGGATACGAGGGGCAAAGGGACTCATCTTT

D: TRDD3
J: TRDJ1
size: -
V: TRDV1
CDR3: CALGDPKSVLFRTGGLRVNMVLPYTDKLIF
DNA: TGTGCTCTTGGGGACCCAAAATCTGTCCTCTTCCGTACTGGGGGATTAAGGGTCAACATGGTTTTACCGTACACCGATAAACTCATCTTT

D: -
J: TRDJ1
size: -
V: TRDV2
CDR3: CACDTVGGNKDKLIF
DNA: TGTGCCTGTGACACAGTGGGGGGGAATAAAGATAAACTCATCTTT

D: -
J: TRDJ1
size: -
V: TRDV2
CDR3: CACDTVGRREGTDKLIF
DNA: TGTGCCTGTGACACGGTGGGGAGGAGGGAGGGCACCGATAAACTCATCTTT

D: -
J: TRDJ1
size: -
V: TRDV2
CDR3: CACDPLILYTDKLIF
DNA: TGTGCCTGTGACCCTCTTATCCTGTACACCGATAAACTCATCTTT

D: TRDD3
J: TRDJ1
size: few
V: TRDV2
CDR3: CACDTLGDQYTDRLIF
DNA: TGTGCCTGTGACACATTGGGGGACCAATACACCGATAGACTCATCTTT

D: -
J: TRDJ3
size: few
V: TRDV2
CDR3: CACDSPTPTWDTRQMFF
DNA: TGTGCCTGTGACTCCCCCACACCAACCTGGGACACCCGACAGATGTTTTTC

D: -
J: TRDJ1
size: few
V: TRDV2
CDR3: CACDTVSYAGVPNYIDKLIF
DNA: TGTGCCTGTGACACCGTTTCCTACGCTGGGGTACCAAACTACATCGATAAACTCATCTTT

D: TRDD3
J: TRDJ3
size: -
V: TRDV2
CDR3: CACDTGGLGTSPRSWDTRQMFF
DNA: TGTGCCTGTGACACCGGTGGACTGGGGACCTCCCCTCGCTCCTGGGACACCCGACAGATGTTTTTC

D: -
J: TRDJ1
size: -
V: TRDV2
CDR3: CACDAWGQKRKEKLIF
DNA: TGTGCCTGTGACGCGTGGGGCCAAAAAAGGAAGGAGAAACTCATCTTT

D: TRDD3
J: TRDJ1
size: few
V: TRDV2
CDR3: CACDPLLGDTKGKLIF
DNA: TGTGCCTGTGACCCCTTACTGGGGGATACGAAAGGTAAACTCATCTTT

D: -
J: TRDJ1
size: -
V: TRDV2
CDR3: CACDTVPGRGADKLIF
DNA: TGTGCCTGTGACACCGTGCCTGGTAGGGGCGCCGATAAACTCATCTTT

D: -
J: TRDJ1
size: -
V: TRDV2
CDR3: CACDTLGRQKNGDPYTDKLIF
DNA: TGTGCCTGTGACACTCTGGGGAGACAAAAGAACGGCGATCCCTACACCGATAAACTCATCTTT

D: TRDD3
J: TRDJ1
size: -
V: TRDV2
CDR3: CACDTLGDTGPRYTDKLIF
DNA: TGTGCCTGTGACACCCTGGGGGATACGGGTCCCCGGTACACCGATAAACTCATCTTT

D: TRDD3
J: TRDJ1
size: large
V: TRDV2
CDR3: CACDTLGGINTDKLIF
DNA: TGTGCCTGTGACACCCTTGGGGGAATTAACACCGATAAACTCATCTTT

D: TRDD3
J: TRDJ1
size: -
V: TRDV2
CDR3: CACDTAELGDTTDKLIF
DNA: TGTGCCTGTGACACGGCTGAACTGGGGGATACGACCGATAAACTCATCTTT

D: TRDD3
J: TRDJ1
size: medium-sized
V: TRDV1
CDR3: CALGEIWGILQPDKLIF
DNA: TGTGCTCTTGGGGAAATATGGGGGATACTACAGCCCGATAAACTCATCTTT

D: TRDD3
J: TRDJ1
size: -
V: TRDV2
CDR3: CACDLLGDHTDKLIF
DNA: TGTGCCTGCGACCTACTGGGGGACCACACCGATAAACTCATCTTT

D: TRDD3
J: TRDJ1
size: medium-sized
V: TRDV2
CDR3: CACDTLGDTSDKLIF
DNA: TGTGCCTGTGACACGCTGGGGGATACGTCCGATAAACTCATCTTT

D: TRDD3
J: TRDJ1
size: medium-sized
V: TRDV2
CDR3: CACDTLDTRGDKLIF
DNA: TGTGCCTGTGATACCCTGGATACGCGCGGCGATAAACTCATCTTT

D: TRDD3
J: TRDJ1
size: -
V: TRDV3
CDR3: CAFSQILGDRYTDKLIF
DNA: TGTGCCTTTTCCCAAATACTGGGGGACCGGTACACCGATAAACTCATCTTT

D: -
J: TRDJ1
size: -
V: TRDV2
CDR3: CACDSLGDKPKLIF
DNA: TGTGCCTGTGACTCACTGGGAGACAAGCCCAAACTCATCTTT

D: TRDD3
J: TRDJ1
size: -
V: TRDV2
CDR3: CACDTLVTGGSSKLIF
DNA: TGTGCCTGTGACACCCTGGTAACTGGGGGATCCAGTAAACTCATCTTT

D: TRDD3
J: TRDJ1
size: few
V: TRDV2
CDR3: CACDRVLGDPTYTDKLIF
DNA: TGTGCCTGTGACAGGGTACTGGGGGATCCCACGTACACCGATAAACTCATCTTT

D: TRDD3
J: TRDJ1
size: -
V: TRDV2
CDR3: CACDTLGDISTDKLIF
DNA: TGTGCCTGTGACACCTTGGGGGATATATCCACCGATAAACTCATCTTT

D: TRDD3
J: TRDJ1
size: -
V: TRDV2
CDR3: CACDFLGDARLEYTDKLIF
DNA: TGTGCATGTGACTTTCTGGGGGATGCCCGGTTGGAGTACACCGATAAACTCATCTTT

D: TRDD3
J: TRDJ1
size: -
V: TRDV2
CDR3: CACDTVPIMGDTGHQYKLIF
DNA: TGTGCCTGTGACACCGTCCCAATAATGGGGGATACGGGTCATCAGTATAAACTCATCTTT

D: TRDD3
J: TRDJ1
size: -
V: TRDV1
CDR3: CALGEPTFYSYQIATGGKYTDKLIF
DNA: TGTGCTCTTGGGGAGCCAACGTTCTATTCCTACCAAATCGCGACTGGGGGAAAGTACACCGATAAACTCATCTTT

D: -
J: TRDJ1
size: -
V: TRDV2
CDR3: CACDTVGGNPINTDKLIF
DNA: TGTGCCTGTGACACCGTCGGGGGAAACCCCATCAACACCGATAAACTCATCTTT

D: TRDD3
J: TRDJ1
size: -
V: TRDV3
CDR3: CAAGGATDKLIF
DNA: TGTGCCGCTGGGGGGGCCACCGATAAACTCATCTTT

D: TRDD3
J: TRDJ2
size: -
V: TRDV2
CDR3: CARDTVALYGGLGDHPHLQTAQLFF
DNA: TGTGCCCGTGACACCGTTGCTCTCTACGGTGGACTGGGGGACCATCCCCATTTGCAGACAGCACAACTCTTCTTT

D: TRDD3
J: TRDJ1
size: -
V: TRDV2
CDR3: CACDLLGADKLIF
DNA: TGTGCCTGTGACCTCCTGGGGGCTGATAAACTCATCTTT

D: -
J: TRDJ1
size: few
V: TRDV2
CDR3: CACDPLGTDKLIF
DNA: TGTGCCTGTGACCCCCTTGGCACCGATAAACTCATCTTT

D: TRDD3
J: TRDJ1
size: few
V: TRDV2
CDR3: CACDNWGDRDKLIF
DNA: TGTGCCTGTGACAACTGGGGGGACCGTGATAAACTCATCTTT

D: -
J: TRDJ1
size: -
V: TRDV2
CDR3: CACDPLPGGTNTDKLIF
DNA: TGTGCCTGTGACCCCCTCCCGGGGGGGACCAACACCGATAAACTCATCTTT